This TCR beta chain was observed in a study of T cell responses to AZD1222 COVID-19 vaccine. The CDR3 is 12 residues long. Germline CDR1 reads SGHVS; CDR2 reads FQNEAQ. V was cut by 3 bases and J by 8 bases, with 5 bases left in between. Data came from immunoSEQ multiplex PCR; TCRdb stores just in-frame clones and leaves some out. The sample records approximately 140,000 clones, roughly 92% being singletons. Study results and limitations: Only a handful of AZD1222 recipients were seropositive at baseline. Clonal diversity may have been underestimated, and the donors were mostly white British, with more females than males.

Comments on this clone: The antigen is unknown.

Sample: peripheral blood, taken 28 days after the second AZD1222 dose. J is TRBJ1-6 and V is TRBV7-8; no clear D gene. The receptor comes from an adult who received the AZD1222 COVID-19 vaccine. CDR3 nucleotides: TGTGCCAGCAGCTTTTTTGATTCACCCCTCCACTTT. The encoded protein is CASSFFDSPLHF.